This T cell receptor beta chain was captured in a study of cytomegalovirus exposure and HLA in healthy donors. The PCR used 60 Vbeta and 13 Jbeta primers. Repertoires were generated with immunoSEQ multiplex PCR, while TCRdb's copy carries only in-frame clones and drops some. Here the sample spans 180,000 or so clones, around 78% being singletons. This clone has only a few counts. The antigen is undetermined. The CDR3 length is 15 residues. Germline CDR1 and CDR2: MDHEN and SYDVKM. The junction had 11 bases not matched to a gene; V was cut back by 6 bases and J by 4 bases. Study-wide findings and caveats: Analyses of presence/absence relied on an assumption of roughly uniform sequencing depth across donors. An apparent linkage of common viral pathogens to several of the most significant clusters emerged in a later analysis.

The clonotype originates from a female donor in good health and CMV-seronegative. The sequencing sample was made of PBMCs. The chain combines TRBV28 with TRBJ2-7, with 8 bases fitting TRBD2. CDR3 coding DNA: TGTGCCAGCAGCTCGGGGGGTAGCGGGACATACGAGCAGTACTTC. Amino acids: CASSSGGSGTYEQYF.